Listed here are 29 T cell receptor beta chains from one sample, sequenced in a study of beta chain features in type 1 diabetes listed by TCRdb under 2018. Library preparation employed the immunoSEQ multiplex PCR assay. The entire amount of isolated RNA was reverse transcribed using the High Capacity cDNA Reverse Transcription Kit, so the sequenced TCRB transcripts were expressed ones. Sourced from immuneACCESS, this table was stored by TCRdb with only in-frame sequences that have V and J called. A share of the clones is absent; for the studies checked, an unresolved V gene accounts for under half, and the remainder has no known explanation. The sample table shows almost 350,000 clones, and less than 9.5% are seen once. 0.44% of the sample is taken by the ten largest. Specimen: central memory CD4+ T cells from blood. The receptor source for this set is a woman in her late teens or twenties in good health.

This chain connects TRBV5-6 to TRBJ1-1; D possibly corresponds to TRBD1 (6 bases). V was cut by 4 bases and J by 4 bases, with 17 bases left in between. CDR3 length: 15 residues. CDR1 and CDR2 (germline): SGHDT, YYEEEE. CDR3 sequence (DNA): TGTGCCAGCAGCCCGGAACAGGGTTGGAGCACTGAAGCTTTCTTT. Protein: CASSPEQGWSTEAFF.

The CDR3 nucleotides read TGTGCCAGCAGTTGGACCTCTTATGGCTACACCTTC. As protein: CASSWTSYGYTF. The rearrangement joins TRBV6-5 to TRBJ1-2; D not resolved. Germline assignment: CDR1 MNHEY and CDR2 SVGAGI. Trimming took off 4 bases at V and 5 bases at J, with 8 bases between the two ends. CDR3 length: 12 residues.

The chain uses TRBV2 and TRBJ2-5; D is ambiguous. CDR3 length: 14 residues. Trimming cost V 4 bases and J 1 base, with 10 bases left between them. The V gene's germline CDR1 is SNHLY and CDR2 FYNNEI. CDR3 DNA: TGTGCCAGCAGTGCGAGCCCTGCCCAAGAGACCCAGTACTTC. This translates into CASSASPAQETQYF.

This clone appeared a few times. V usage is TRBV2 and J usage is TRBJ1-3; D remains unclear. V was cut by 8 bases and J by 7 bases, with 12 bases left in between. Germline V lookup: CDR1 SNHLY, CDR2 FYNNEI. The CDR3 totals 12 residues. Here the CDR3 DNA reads TGTGCCAGCCGGGTTGGGGTGAACACCATATATTTT. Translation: CASRVGVNTIYF. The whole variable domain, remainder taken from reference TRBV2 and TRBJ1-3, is EPEVTQTPSHQVTQMGQEVILRCVPISNHLYFYWYRQILGQKVEFLVSFYNNEISEKSEIFDDQFSVERPDGSNFTLKIRSTKLEDSAMYFCASRVGVNTIYFGEGSWLTVV.

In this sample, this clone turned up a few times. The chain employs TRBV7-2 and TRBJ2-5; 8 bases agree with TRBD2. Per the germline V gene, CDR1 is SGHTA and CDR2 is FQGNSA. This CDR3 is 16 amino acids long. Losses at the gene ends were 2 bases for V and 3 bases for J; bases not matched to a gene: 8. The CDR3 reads CASSLYTGGPKETQYF. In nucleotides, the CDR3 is TGTGCCAGCAGCTTATATACGGGAGGGCCCAAAGAGACCCAGTACTTC.

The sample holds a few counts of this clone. CDR3 bases: TGTGCCAGCAGTGAATATATTACCGGGGAGCTGTTTTTT. As protein: CASSEYITGELFF. The J gene is TRBJ2-2, the V gene TRBV25-1; D gene ambiguous. This CDR3 is built from 13 residues. Germline V gene data show CDR1 as MGHDK and CDR2 as SYGVNS. The V end lost 0 bases, the J end lost 5 bases, and 4 bases lay between the germline ends.

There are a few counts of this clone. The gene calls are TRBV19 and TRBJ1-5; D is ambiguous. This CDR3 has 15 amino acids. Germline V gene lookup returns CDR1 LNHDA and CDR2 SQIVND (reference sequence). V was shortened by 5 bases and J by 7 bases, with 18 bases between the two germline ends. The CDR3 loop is CASSASGGQRQPQHF. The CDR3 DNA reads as TGTGCCAGTAGTGCCTCGGGAGGGCAGAGGCAGCCCCAGCATTTT. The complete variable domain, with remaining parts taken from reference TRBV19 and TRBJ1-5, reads DGGITQSPKYLFRKEGQNVTLSCEQNLNHDAMYWYRQDPGQGLRLIYYSQIVNDFQKGDIAEGYSVSREKKESFPLTVTSAQKNPTAFYLCASSASGGQRQPQHFGDGTRLSIL.

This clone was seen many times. Written as DNA, the CDR3 is TGTGCCAGCAGCCCGGACAGTAACTATGGCTACACCTTC. It is translated as CASSPDSNYGYTF. The chain combines TRBV7-6 with TRBJ1-2; a possible D gene is TRBD1 (6 bases). The ends were cut back, 5 bases at V and 1 base at J, with 8 bases in the middle. There are 13 residues in the CDR3. Germline lookup yields CDR1 SGHVS and CDR2 FNYEAQ.

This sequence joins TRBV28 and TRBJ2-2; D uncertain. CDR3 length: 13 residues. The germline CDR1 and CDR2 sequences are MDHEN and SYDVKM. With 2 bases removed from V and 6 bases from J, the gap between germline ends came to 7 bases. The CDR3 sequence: CASSLRVPGELFF. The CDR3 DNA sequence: TGTGCCAGCAGTTTAAGGGTTCCCGGGGAGCTGTTTTTT.

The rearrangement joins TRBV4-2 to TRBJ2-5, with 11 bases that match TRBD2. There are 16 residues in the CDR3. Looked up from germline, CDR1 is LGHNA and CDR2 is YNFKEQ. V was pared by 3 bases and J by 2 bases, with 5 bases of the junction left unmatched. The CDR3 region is CASSQPGTSGQETQYF. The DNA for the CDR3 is TGTGCCAGCAGCCAGCCCGGGACTAGCGGACAAGAGACCCAGTACTTC.

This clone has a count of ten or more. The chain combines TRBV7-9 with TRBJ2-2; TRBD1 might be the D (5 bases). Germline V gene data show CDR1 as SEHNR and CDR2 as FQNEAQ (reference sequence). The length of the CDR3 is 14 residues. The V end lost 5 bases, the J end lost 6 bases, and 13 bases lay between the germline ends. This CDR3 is CASSPGQGAGELFF. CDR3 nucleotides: TGTGCCAGCAGCCCCGGGCAGGGTGCCGGGGAGCTGTTTTTT.

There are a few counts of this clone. CDR3 in amino acids: CASSHDTSLAYGYTF. CDR3 in DNA: TGCGCCAGCAGCCACGACACTTCGCTAGCCTATGGCTACACCTTC. This rearrangement joins TRBV4-1 to TRBJ1-2; D unresolved. V was pared by 3 bases and J by 4 bases, with 15 bases between. Germline CDR1 MGHRA, CDR2 YSYEKL. This CDR3 has 15 residues.

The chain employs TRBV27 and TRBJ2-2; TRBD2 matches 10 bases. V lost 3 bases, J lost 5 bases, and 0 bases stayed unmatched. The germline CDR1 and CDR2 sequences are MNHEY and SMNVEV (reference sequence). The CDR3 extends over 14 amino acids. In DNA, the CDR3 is TGTGCCAGCAGTTTTAGCGGGAGGACCGGGGAGCTGTTTTTT. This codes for CASSFSGRTGELFF.

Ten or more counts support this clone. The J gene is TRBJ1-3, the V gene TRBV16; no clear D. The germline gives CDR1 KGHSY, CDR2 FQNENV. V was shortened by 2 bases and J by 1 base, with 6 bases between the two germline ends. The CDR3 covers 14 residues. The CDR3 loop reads CASSQRGSGNTIYF. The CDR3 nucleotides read TGTGCCAGCAGCCAACGCGGTTCTGGAAACACCATATATTTT. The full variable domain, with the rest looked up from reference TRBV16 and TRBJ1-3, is GEEVAQTPKHLVRGEGQKAKLYCAPIKGHSYVFWYQQVLKNEFKFLISFQNENVFDETGMPKERFSAKCLPNSPCSLEIQATKLEDSAVYFCASSQRGSGNTIYFGEGSWLTVV.

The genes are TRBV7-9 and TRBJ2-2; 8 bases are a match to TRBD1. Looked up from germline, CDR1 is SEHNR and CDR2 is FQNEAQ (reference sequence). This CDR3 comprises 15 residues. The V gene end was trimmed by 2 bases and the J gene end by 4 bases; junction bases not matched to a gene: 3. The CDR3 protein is CASSLQGATTGELFF. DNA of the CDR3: TGTGCCAGCAGCTTACAGGGGGCTACCACCGGGGAGCTGTTTTTT.

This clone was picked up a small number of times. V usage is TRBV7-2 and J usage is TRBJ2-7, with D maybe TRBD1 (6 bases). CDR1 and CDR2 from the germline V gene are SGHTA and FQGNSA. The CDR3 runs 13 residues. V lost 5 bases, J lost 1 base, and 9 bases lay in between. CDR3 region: CASSQGSSYEQYF. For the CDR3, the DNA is TGTGCCAGCAGCCAGGGGAGTTCCTACGAGCAGTACTTC.

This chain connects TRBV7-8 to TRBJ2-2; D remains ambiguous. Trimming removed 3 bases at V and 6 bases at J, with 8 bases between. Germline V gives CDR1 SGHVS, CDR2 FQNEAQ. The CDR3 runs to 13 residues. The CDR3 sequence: CASSFSQSGELFF. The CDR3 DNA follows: TGTGCCAGCAGCTTTTCTCAATCCGGGGAGCTGTTTTTT.

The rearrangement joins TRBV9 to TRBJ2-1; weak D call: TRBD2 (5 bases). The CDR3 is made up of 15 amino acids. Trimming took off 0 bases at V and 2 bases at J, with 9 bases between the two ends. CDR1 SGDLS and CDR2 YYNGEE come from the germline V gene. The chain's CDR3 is CASSVGRITYNEQFF. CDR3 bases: TGTGCCAGCAGCGTAGGGAGGATAACCTACAATGAGCAGTTCTTC.

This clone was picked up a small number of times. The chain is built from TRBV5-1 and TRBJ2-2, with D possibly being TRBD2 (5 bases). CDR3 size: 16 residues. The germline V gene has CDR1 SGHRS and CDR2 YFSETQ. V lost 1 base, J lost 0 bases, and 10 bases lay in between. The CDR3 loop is CASSLMLASNTGELFF. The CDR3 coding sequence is TGCGCCAGCAGCTTGATGCTAGCCTCGAACACCGGGGAGCTGTTTTTT.

The CDR3 spells CASSFEPTDTQYF. The CDR3 DNA reads TGTGCCAGCAGCTTCGAACCTACAGATACGCAGTATTTT. The chain uses TRBV7-2 and TRBJ2-3; D remains ambiguous. Between the trimmed V and J ends, which lost 3 bases and 3 bases, there was a span of 7 bases. The CDR3 is made up of 13 amino acids. In germline, CDR1 is SGHTA, CDR2 FQGNSA.

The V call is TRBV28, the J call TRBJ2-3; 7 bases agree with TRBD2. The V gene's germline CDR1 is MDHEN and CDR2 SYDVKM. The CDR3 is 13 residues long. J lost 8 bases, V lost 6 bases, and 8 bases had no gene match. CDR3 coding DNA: TGTGCCAGCAGAGGGCCTAGCGGTGGTACGCAGTATTTT. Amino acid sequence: CASRGPSGGTQYF.

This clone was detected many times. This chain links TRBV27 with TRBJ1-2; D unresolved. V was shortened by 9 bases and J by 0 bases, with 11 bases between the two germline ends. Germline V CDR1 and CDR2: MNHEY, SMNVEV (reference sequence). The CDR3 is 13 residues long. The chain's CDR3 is CARLRVPNYGYTF. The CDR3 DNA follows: TGTGCCAGATTAAGGGTCCCTAACTATGGCTACACCTTC.

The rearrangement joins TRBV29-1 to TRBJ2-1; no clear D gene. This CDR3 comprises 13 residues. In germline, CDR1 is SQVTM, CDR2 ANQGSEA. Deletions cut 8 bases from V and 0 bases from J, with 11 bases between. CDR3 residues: CSLRVSSYNEQFF. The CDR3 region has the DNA TGCAGCCTTCGGGTAAGCTCCTACAATGAGCAGTTCTTC.

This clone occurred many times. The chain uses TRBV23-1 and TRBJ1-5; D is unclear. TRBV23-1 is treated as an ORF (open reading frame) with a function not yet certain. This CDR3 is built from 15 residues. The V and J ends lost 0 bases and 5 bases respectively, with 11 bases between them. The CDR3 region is CASSQSEGIHQPQHF. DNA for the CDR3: TGCGCCAGCAGTCAATCAGAGGGAATTCATCAGCCCCAGCATTTT.

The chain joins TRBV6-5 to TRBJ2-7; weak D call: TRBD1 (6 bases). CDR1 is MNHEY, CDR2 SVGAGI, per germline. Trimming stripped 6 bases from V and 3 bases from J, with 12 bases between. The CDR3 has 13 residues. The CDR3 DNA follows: TGTGCCAGCAGAGCAACAGGGCACTACGAGCAGTACTTC. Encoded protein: CASRATGHYEQYF.

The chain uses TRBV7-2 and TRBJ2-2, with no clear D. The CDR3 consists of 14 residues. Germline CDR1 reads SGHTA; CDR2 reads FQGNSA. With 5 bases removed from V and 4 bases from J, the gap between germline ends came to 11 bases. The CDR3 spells CASSPGMGTGELFF. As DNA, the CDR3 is TGTGCCAGCAGCCCCGGAATGGGCACCGGGGAGCTGTTTTTT.

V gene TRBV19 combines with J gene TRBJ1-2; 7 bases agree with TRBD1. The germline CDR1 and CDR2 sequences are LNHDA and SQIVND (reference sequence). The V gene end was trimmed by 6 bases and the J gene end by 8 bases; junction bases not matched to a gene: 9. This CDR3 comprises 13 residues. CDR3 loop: CASSPQGDGGYTF. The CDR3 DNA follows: TGTGCCAGTAGCCCTCAGGGGGACGGGGGCTACACCTTC. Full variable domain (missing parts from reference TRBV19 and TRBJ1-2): DGGITQSPKYLFRKEGQNVTLSCEQNLNHDAMYWYRQDPGQGLRLIYYSQIVNDFQKGDIAEGYSVSREKKESFPLTVTSAQKNPTAFYLCASSPQGDGGYTFGSGTRLTVV.

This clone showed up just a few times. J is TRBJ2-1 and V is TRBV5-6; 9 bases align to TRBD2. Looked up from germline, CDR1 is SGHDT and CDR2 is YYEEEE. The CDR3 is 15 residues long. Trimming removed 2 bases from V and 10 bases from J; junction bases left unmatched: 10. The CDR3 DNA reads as TGTGCCAGCAGCTTTGTTAGCGGGAGCGTACAGGAGCAGTTCTTC. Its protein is CASSFVSGSVQEQFF.

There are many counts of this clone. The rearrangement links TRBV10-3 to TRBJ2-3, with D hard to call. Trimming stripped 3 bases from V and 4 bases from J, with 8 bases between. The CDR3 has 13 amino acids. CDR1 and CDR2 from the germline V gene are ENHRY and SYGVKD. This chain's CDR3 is CAISDREADTQYF. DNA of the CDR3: TGTGCCATCAGTGACCGCGAGGCAGATACGCAGTATTTT.